This is a list of T cell receptor beta chains from one sample in a study of glioma-infiltrating T cells after dendritic cell vaccination. Repertoires were generated with immunoSEQ multiplex PCR, while TCRdb's copy carries only in-frame clones and drops some. This table holds roughly 83,000 clones, about nine tenths found once. Sequences were derived from blood, sampled before dendritic cell vaccination. These receptors were collected from a human donor with glioblastoma. CDR3s include the opening cysteine and the closing phenylalanine or tryptophan. The D gene is left open where the match is weak. Only part of the rows carry a size: once, few, many, or a class if the clone is expanded.

v_gene: TRBV7-2
j_gene: TRBJ2-1
abundance: few
len: 16
d_gene: -
CDR3nt: TGTGCCAGCAGCTTAGCGAGCGGGACAAATTACAATGAGCAGTTCTTC
CDR3aa: CASSLASGTNYNEQFF

v_gene: TRBV5-1
j_gene: TRBJ2-5
abundance: -
len: 17
d_gene: TRBD2
CDR3nt: TGCGCCAGCAGCTTGGCCTTGGCTAGCGGAGACCAAGAGACCCAGTACTTC
CDR3aa: CASSLALASGDQETQYF

v_gene: TRBV5-1
j_gene: TRBJ2-1
abundance: -
len: 17
d_gene: TRBD2
CDR3nt: TGCGCCAGCAGCTCCCGGGGTGCGGGGGGCCTTACAAATGAGCAGTTCTTC
CDR3aa: CASSSRGAGGLTNEQFF

v_gene: TRBV6-5
j_gene: TRBJ2-7
abundance: -
len: 15
d_gene: TRBD1
CDR3nt: TGTGCCAGCAGCAGTCGACAGGGTAATCCCTACGAGCAGTACTTC
CDR3aa: CASSSRQGNPYEQYF

v_gene: TRBV28
j_gene: TRBJ2-7
abundance: -
len: 15
d_gene: TRBD1
CDR3nt: TGTGCCAGCAGTTTATCGGGACAGGGGGAGTACGAGCAGTACTTC
CDR3aa: CASSLSGQGEYEQYF

v_gene: TRBV30
j_gene: TRBJ2-1
abundance: -
len: 13
d_gene: TRBD1
CDR3nt: TGTGCCGTGAACAGGGGTCCCTACAATGAGCAGTTCTTC
CDR3aa: CAVNRGPYNEQFF

v_gene: TRBV19
j_gene: TRBJ2-1
abundance: -
len: 20
d_gene: -
CDR3nt: TGTGCCAGTAGTATAGGAGTGGGACTGACGCCCGGGGGCTCCTACAATGAGCAGTTCTTC
CDR3aa: CASSIGVGLTPGGSYNEQFF

v_gene: TRBV25-1
j_gene: TRBJ2-7
abundance: -
len: 14
d_gene: TRBD2
CDR3nt: TGTGCCAGCAGTGACGGGACTACCACCTACGAGCAGTACTTC
CDR3aa: CASSDGTTTYEQYF

v_gene: TRBV6-6
j_gene: TRBJ1-2
abundance: -
len: 16
d_gene: TRBD1
CDR3nt: TGTGCCAGCAGTTACTCGACAGGGGTGTCGGGCTATGGCTACACCTTC
CDR3aa: CASSYSTGVSGYGYTF

v_gene: TRBV10-3
j_gene: TRBJ1-2
abundance: -
len: 13
d_gene: -
CDR3nt: TGTGCCATCAGTGAGTCGAAGGGGTATGGCTACACCTTC
CDR3aa: CAISESKGYGYTF

v_gene: TRBV7-9
j_gene: TRBJ2-7
abundance: once
len: 12
d_gene: -
CDR3nt: TGTGCCAGCAGCTCCACTCGAGGCGAGCAGTACTTC
CDR3aa: CASSSTRGEQYF

v_gene: TRBV4-1
j_gene: TRBJ2-1
abundance: once
len: 17
d_gene: TRBD1
CDR3nt: TGCGCCAGCAGCCAAGGCCCGACAGGGACCGTTTACAATGAGCAGTTCTTC
CDR3aa: CASSQGPTGTVYNEQFF

v_gene: TRBV4-1
j_gene: TRBJ2-7
abundance: few
len: 16
d_gene: TRBD2
CDR3nt: TGCGCCAGCAGCCAACCCACGAGGACTAGCTCCTACGAGCAGTACTTC
CDR3aa: CASSQPTRTSSYEQYF

v_gene: TRBV28
j_gene: TRBJ2-1
abundance: -
len: 13
d_gene: -
CDR3nt: TGTGCCAGCACCGATAGCTCCTACAATGAGCAGTTCTTC
CDR3aa: CASTDSSYNEQFF

v_gene: TRBV5-6
j_gene: TRBJ2-2
abundance: -
len: 13
d_gene: -
CDR3nt: TGTGCCAGCAGGTCGGACACCACCGGGGAGCTGTTTTTT
CDR3aa: CASRSDTTGELFF

v_gene: TRBV6-5
j_gene: TRBJ1-4
abundance: -
len: 14
d_gene: TRBD1
CDR3nt: TGTGCCAGCAAAACCGGGACAGGGGGGCAAAAACTGTTTTTT
CDR3aa: CASKTGTGGQKLFF

v_gene: TRBV27
j_gene: TRBJ2-1
abundance: -
len: 17
d_gene: TRBD1
CDR3nt: TGTGCCAGCAGTGTCATTGCGACAGGGGGCTTAGGCGATGAGCAGTTCTTC
CDR3aa: CASSVIATGGLGDEQFF

v_gene: TRBV9
j_gene: TRBJ2-3
abundance: -
len: 17
d_gene: -
CDR3nt: TGTGCCAGCAGCGCGCTCACAGGGAAGTATTATACAGATACGCAGTATTTT
CDR3aa: CASSALTGKYYTDTQYF

v_gene: TRBV15
j_gene: TRBJ1-5
abundance: -
len: 15
d_gene: -
CDR3nt: TGTGCCACCAGCAGAGATCGGGTTAGCAATCAGCCCCAGCATTTT
CDR3aa: CATSRDRVSNQPQHF

v_gene: TRBV7-3
j_gene: TRBJ2-1
abundance: -
len: 15
d_gene: -
CDR3nt: TGTGCCAGCAGCTACGTACTTAACTCCTACAATGAGCAGTTCTTC
CDR3aa: CASSYVLNSYNEQFF

v_gene: TRBV2
j_gene: TRBJ1-1
abundance: -
len: 15
d_gene: -
CDR3nt: TGTGCCAGCAGTGAATTGAGGCAAATGAACACTGAAGCTTTCTTT
CDR3aa: CASSELRQMNTEAFF

v_gene: TRBV5-1
j_gene: TRBJ2-7
abundance: -
len: 12
d_gene: -
CDR3nt: TGCGCCAGCAGCGAACAGTCTTACGAGCAGTACTTC
CDR3aa: CASSEQSYEQYF

v_gene: TRBV11-2
j_gene: TRBJ2-2
abundance: -
len: 16
d_gene: -
CDR3nt: TGTGCCAGCAGCGAGACGGCCCTCCCGGGCACCGGGGAGCTGTTTTTT
CDR3aa: CASSETALPGTGELFF

v_gene: TRBV11-2
j_gene: TRBJ2-3
abundance: -
len: 16
d_gene: TRBD2
CDR3nt: TGTGCCAGCAGCTTAGTGGGCGGGAGTTGGGTAGATACGCAGTATTTT
CDR3aa: CASSLVGGSWVDTQYF

v_gene: TRBV28
j_gene: TRBJ1-5
abundance: -
len: 14
d_gene: TRBD1
CDR3nt: TGTGCCAGCAGGGATACAGGGGAGATGCAGCCCCAGCATTTT
CDR3aa: CASRDTGEMQPQHF

v_gene: TRBV2
j_gene: TRBJ1-6
abundance: -
len: 12
d_gene: -
CDR3nt: TGTGCCAGCAGGACAGAAAATTCACCCCTCCACTTT
CDR3aa: CASRTENSPLHF

v_gene: TRBV5-4
j_gene: TRBJ2-7
abundance: -
len: 14
d_gene: -
CDR3nt: TGTGCCAGCAGCTTGGGGCAGGGGTTTGACGAGCAGTACTTC
CDR3aa: CASSLGQGFDEQYF

v_gene: TRBV2
j_gene: TRBJ2-7
abundance: -
len: 15
d_gene: -
CDR3nt: TGTGCCAGCAGTGAAGCGCTAAATATCGATTACGAGCAGTACTTC
CDR3aa: CASSEALNIDYEQYF

v_gene: TRBV15
j_gene: TRBJ1-5
abundance: once
len: 15
d_gene: -
CDR3nt: TGTGCCACCAGCAGAGTGACGGGTAGCAATCAGCCCCAGCATTTT
CDR3aa: CATSRVTGSNQPQHF

v_gene: TRBV7-2
j_gene: TRBJ2-7
abundance: -
len: 14
d_gene: TRBD2
CDR3nt: TGTGCCAGCAGCACCTCTAGCGGGGCTTACGAGCAGTACTTC
CDR3aa: CASSTSSGAYEQYF

v_gene: TRBV7-2
j_gene: TRBJ2-1
abundance: -
len: 15
d_gene: -
CDR3nt: TGTGCCAGCAGCTTAGGTCGGGGAACCCACAATGAGCAGTTCTTC
CDR3aa: CASSLGRGTHNEQFF

v_gene: TRBV7-9
j_gene: TRBJ1-6
abundance: -
len: 17
d_gene: TRBD1
CDR3nt: TGTGCCAGCAGCAACGTCGACAGGGTAATAGATAATTCACCCCTCCACTTT
CDR3aa: CASSNVDRVIDNSPLHF

v_gene: TRBV6-5
j_gene: TRBJ2-7
abundance: -
len: 11
d_gene: -
CDR3nt: TGTGCCAGCAGCACAGGGTTCGAGCAGTACTTC
CDR3aa: CASSTGFEQYF

v_gene: TRBV6-1
j_gene: TRBJ2-2
abundance: -
len: 15
d_gene: -
CDR3nt: TGTGCCAGCAGTGCATCAGGGGCGAACACCGGGGAGCTGTTTTTT
CDR3aa: CASSASGANTGELFF

v_gene: TRBV7-3
j_gene: TRBJ1-6
abundance: -
len: 15
d_gene: TRBD1
CDR3nt: TGTGCCAGCAGCTTATGGGGGACAGTGGATTCACCCCTCCACTTT
CDR3aa: CASSLWGTVDSPLHF

v_gene: TRBV7-7
j_gene: TRBJ2-7
abundance: -
len: 13
d_gene: -
CDR3nt: TGTGCCAGCAGCCGTCAGGGGGGATCCGAGCAGTACTTC
CDR3aa: CASSRQGGSEQYF